The present entry profiles one T cell receptor (beta chain) with its context. This receptor's antigen is unknown. Base-call qualities are not available, and no considerably larger clone is one nucleotide away. Trimming takes 2 bases from V and 6 bases from J, and the germline ends sit 17 bases apart. CDR1 SGHVS and CDR2 FQNEAQ were looked up in the germline V gene. The CDR3 covers 16 residues, taking in both the cysteine and the phenylalanine. Just CDR3 DNA is preserved here, 48 bases in frame from base 1. All donors were healthy Caucasians. The data are from a study of identical twins (dated by TCRdb to the mid-2010s). Turning to the overall study: To test whether fetal clonotypes persist, this study deep-sequenced TCR alpha and beta repertoires from monozygotic twins, from unrelated adults of various ages, and from cord blood. To rule out contamination, the twin experiments were replicated at different times with different library preparation protocols. Overall study results and their limits: Fewer insertions were carried by abundant cord blood beta clonotypes, a similar but weaker trend appeared in young adult naive repertoires, and no such trend appeared in memory repertoires. Compared with coincidental sharing between unrelated individuals, out-of-frame TCR alpha sequences shared between twins had an excess of sequences with low generation probability. Because the same donors could not be followed over many years, conclusions were based on cross-sectional statistical analysis. The excess sharing between twins in beta out-of-frame sequences was weaker because fewer shared sequences reduced the signal-to-noise ratio. In monozygotic twins, recombination models systematically underestimated out-of-frame TCR alpha sharing, but the models matched the sharing seen between unrelated individuals. Invariant T cells such as MAIT and iNKT could partly confound zero-insertion analyses, although diverse VJ usage argued against such confounding for most clonotypes.

Library construction relied on 5' RACE. The sequencer was an Illumina HiSeq 2000. A universal primer binding site was added through template switching, and the final cDNA carried a unique molecular identifier so that TCR cDNA molecules could be counted accurately. Specific primers in the conserved constant-segment region were used to synthesize first-strand cDNA for TCR alpha and beta chains. To control for contamination, each cDNA library was double barcoded with a SMART-Mk sample barcode plus Illumina barcodes. TruSeq adapter sequences and Illumina sample barcodes were added in two successive PCR steps. TCR alpha and beta cDNA libraries were sequenced on the Illumina HiSeq platform with custom primers. The source study handled its data this way. Unique molecular identifiers were extracted from raw reads with MiGEC, and CDR3 positions were determined with MiXCR. For each individual, recombination models were inferred using an EM algorithm with the repgenHMM and IGoR tools. Shared clonotype analysis was performed with the tcR package in R, normalizing sharing by the product of cloneset sizes. To study raw recombination without the effects of thymic and clonal selection, out-of-frame nonproductive sequences were analyzed. TCRdb applied fastp at Q25 and MiXCR to the public reads, then kept only in-frame beta chains. A single entry per CDR3 protein holds the most common genes and DNA from its merged rows. In this record, the V and J calls reflect TCRdb's handling and not the investigators' own analysis. The sample table records roughly 1.6 million distinct CDR3 sequences; less than 35% of these occur just once. The ten largest account for more than 0.25% of the sample.

The source of this sequence is a newborn girl in good health. The V and J segments used are TRBV7-8 and TRBJ1-5, with TRBD1 perhaps the D gene, on 5 matching bases. The sample taken for sequencing was cord blood. The DNA is as follows: TGTGCCAGCAGCTTACCGCACCAGGGACGGGGTCAGCCCCAGCATTTT. Translated, this gives CASSLPHQGRGQPQHF.